The clone carrying this TCR beta chain was observed a single time. Sequenced by immunoSEQ multiplex PCR; TCRdb stores in-frame clones only, minus some. The data show more than 250,000 clones, around nine tenths seen once. This sample stems from a study of blood T cell repertoires in COVID-19. Study overall: The origin of the acute and convalescent COVID-19 samples was the United States, Italy and Spain. Nucleic acid was either cDNA or gDNA, and it came from T cells, B-cell-depleted T cells, or PBMCs.

Assignments of participants to cohorts depended upon their own reported clinical history. The germline V gene has CDR1 SGHTA and CDR2 FQGNSA. The CDR3 consists of 15 residues. The trim removed 2 bases at V and 6 bases at J, leaving 2 bases unmatched. Sample: PBMCs or T cells enriched from blood (not recorded which). This TCR was recovered from a woman younger than 30 who had recovered from COVID-19. This rearrangement joins TRBV7-2 to TRBJ1-6; 9 nucleotides align to TRBD1. The CDR3 is CASSLMGQGNSPLHF. CDR3 sequence (DNA): TGTGCCAGCAGCTTAATGGGACAGGGTAATTCACCCCTCCACTTT.